These 31 T cell receptor beta chains originate from one sample sequenced in a study of circulating and synovial CD4+ cells in juvenile arthritis. Clones were sequenced by immunoSEQ multiplex PCR, and TCRdb holds only the in-frame ones, with some missing. The table shows under 35,000 clones, with around 93% occurring only once. The sequencing input was CD4+ T cells from blood. Source of these receptors: a human donor with juvenile idiopathic arthritis.

This clone occurred a few times. The CDR3 sequence: CASSFMALRGGSYNEQFF. The CDR3 DNA follows: TGCGCCAGCAGCTTTATGGCCCTTAGGGGGGGATCCTACAATGAGCAGTTCTTC. The chain couples TRBV5-1 to TRBJ2-1, with a tentative D call TRBD2 (7 bases). Germline assignment: CDR1 SGHRS and CDR2 YFSETQ. V gave up 2 bases and J gave up 1 base, with 19 bases separating them. The CDR3 has 18 amino acids. The full variable domain, with the rest looked up from reference TRBV5-1 and TRBJ2-1, is KAGVTQTPRYLIKTRGQQVTLSCSPISGHRSVSWYQQTPGQGLQFLFEYFSETQRNKGNFPGRFSGRQFSNSRSEMNVSTLELGDSALYLCASSFMALRGGSYNEQFFGPGTRLTVL.

The chain employs TRBV7-9 and TRBJ2-1; TRBD2 might be the D (6 bases). Between the trimmed V and J ends, which lost 5 bases and 6 bases, there was a span of 11 bases. This CDR3 comprises 13 residues. The germline V gene has CDR1 SEHNR and CDR2 FQNEAQ (reference sequence). CDR3 sequence: CASSAGTFNEQFF. The DNA for the CDR3 is TGTGCCAGCAGCGCGGGGACTTTCAATGAGCAGTTCTTC. The full variable domain, completed using reference TRBV7-9 and TRBJ2-1, is DTGVSQNPRHKITKRGQNVTFRCDPISEHNRLYWYRQTLGQGPEFLTYFQNEAQLEKSRLLSDRFSAERPKGSFSTLEIQRTEQGDSAMYLCASSAGTFNEQFFGPGTRLTVL.

This chain joins TRBV10-3 and TRBJ1-2, with 11 bases matching TRBD1. CDR1 is ENHRY and CDR2 is SYGVKD in the germline V gene. The CDR3 is 16 amino acids. Trimming took 6 bases from V and 8 from J; bases not matched to a gene: 14. CDR3 DNA: TGTGCCATCAGGATGCGGACAGGGGGCGTAGAGGGGGGCTACACCTTC. Its translation is CAIRMRTGGVEGGYTF.

The V call is TRBV25-1, the J call TRBJ2-1, with 11 bases aligning to TRBD2. Germline assignment: CDR1 MGHDK and CDR2 SYGVNS. V lost 6 bases and J lost 5; bases outside the gene matches: 6. This CDR3 spans 15 amino acids. This chain's CDR3 is CASRPTSGSNNEQFF. DNA for the CDR3: TGTGCCAGCAGGCCAACTAGCGGGAGCAACAATGAGCAGTTCTTC. The entire variable domain, with the rest obtained from reference TRBV25-1 and TRBJ2-1, is as follows: EADIYQTPRYLVIGTGKKITLECSQTMGHDKMYWYQQDPGMELHLIHYSYGVNSTEKGDLSSESTVSRIRTEHFPLTLESARPSHTSQYLCASRPTSGSNNEQFFGPGTRLTVL.

The V gene is TRBV28, the J gene TRBJ1-1; the D is unclear. Deletions cut 2 bases from V and 10 bases from J, with 11 bases between. The germline CDR1 and CDR2 sequences are MDHEN and SYDVKM. This CDR3 comprises 12 residues. The DNA for the CDR3 is TGTGCCAGCAGTTTAGAATCAAGAGGAGCTTTCTTT. Its translation: CASSLESRGAFF.

Comments on this clone: Other DNA sequences from this sample encode an identical CDR3 as well. The chain links TRBV27 to TRBJ2-5; a possible D gene is TRBD1 (6 bases). The V and J ends lost 2 bases and 3 bases respectively, with 16 bases between them. CDR3 length: 16 residues. Germline-derived CDR1 and CDR2 are MNHEY and SMNVEV (reference sequence). The CDR3: CASSLRSAAGEETQYF. CDR3 coding DNA: TGTGCCAGCAGTTTACGTTCGGCGGCAGGGGAAGAGACCCAGTACTTC.

The chain employs TRBV5-1 and TRBJ2-1; possible D gene TRBD2, 5 bases. Germline values: CDR1 SGHRS, CDR2 YFSETQ. This CDR3 spans 14 amino acids. Trimming left V 1 base short and J 8 bases short, with 13 bases between. The CDR3 nucleotides are TGCGCCAGCAGCTTGCGGGGTGATGGGGATGAGCAGTTCTTC. Translated, it gives CASSLRGDGDEQFF. The full variable domain, rest sourced from reference TRBV5-1 and TRBJ2-1, is KAGVTQTPRYLIKTRGQQVTLSCSPISGHRSVSWYQQTPGQGLQFLFEYFSETQRNKGNFPGRFSGRQFSNSRSEMNVSTLELGDSALYLCASSLRGDGDEQFFGPGTRLTVL.

This sequence joins TRBV5-1 and TRBJ2-1; TRBD2 aligns across 7 bases. J lost 7 bases, V lost 7 bases, and 17 bases had no gene match. Germline V lookup: CDR1 SGHRS, CDR2 YFSETQ. The CDR3 has 16 amino acids. The chain's CDR3 is CASRLGLSGPRNEQFF. Written as DNA, the CDR3 is TGCGCCAGCCGACTGGGACTAAGCGGCCCCCGGAATGAGCAGTTCTTC.

The CDR3 loop is CASSQTGLAFQYF. The CDR3 region has the DNA TGCGCCAGCAGCCAAACGGGACTAGCCTTCCAGTACTTC. The rearrangement joins TRBV4-1 to TRBJ2-7, with 9 bases aligning to TRBD2. Germline CDR1 reads MGHRA; CDR2 reads YSYEKL. J gave up 10 bases and V 2 bases, and 6 bases lay outside the gene matches. This CDR3 comprises 13 residues.

This clone was recorded once. The V gene is TRBV7-3, the J gene TRBJ2-3, with TRBD2 matching over 10 bases. Trimming removed 2 bases from V and 6 bases from J; junction bases left unmatched: 2. Per germline, CDR1 SGHTA and CDR2 FQGTGA. This CDR3 spans 14 amino acids. The CDR3 DNA follows: TGTGCCAGCAGCTTATCTAGCGGGGGTGATACGCAGTATTTT. Protein product: CASSLSSGGDTQYF. The variable domain in full, with the rest retrieved from reference TRBV7-3 and TRBJ2-3, is GAGVSQTPSNKVTEKGKYVELRCDPISGHTALYWYRQSLGQGPEFLIYFQGTGAADDSGLPNDRFFAVRPEGSVSTLKIQRTERGDSAVYLCASSLSSGGDTQYFGPGTRLTVL.

This chain links TRBV5-4 with TRBJ2-1, with 7 bases that match TRBD1. Germline V gene sequence: CDR1 SGHNT, CDR2 YYREEE (reference sequence). With V trimmed by 2 bases and J by 7 bases, 9 bases remained unmatched. There are 15 residues in the CDR3. The CDR3 region is CASSFEQGLRNEQFF. CDR3 DNA sequence: TGTGCCAGCAGCTTTGAACAGGGGTTGAGGAATGAGCAGTTCTTC.

The rearrangement joins TRBV6-6 to TRBJ1-1; maybe TRBD1 (6 bases). Germline V CDR1 and CDR2: MNHNY, SVGAGI (reference sequence). Between the trimmed V and J ends, which lost 2 bases and 4 bases, there was a span of 14 bases. The CDR3 is 15 amino acids. The CDR3 loop reads CASSYVTGWSTEAFF. In DNA, the CDR3 is TGTGCCAGCAGTTACGTTACAGGGTGGAGCACTGAAGCTTTCTTT.

The rearrangement uses TRBV6-5 and TRBJ1-5; D is perhaps TRBD1 (5 bases). The CDR3 consists of 14 residues. The V end was cut by 2 bases, the J end by 0 bases, with 5 bases between. CDR1 and CDR2 from the germline V gene are MNHEY and SVGAGI. CDR3: CASSYRGSNQPQHF. CDR3 nucleotides: TGTGCCAGCAGTTACAGGGGTAGCAATCAGCCCCAGCATTTT.

This chain uses TRBV29-1 with TRBJ1-2, with TRBD1 matching 7 bases. Germline V gene data show CDR1 as SQVTM and CDR2 as ANQGSEA. This CDR3 contains 17 residues. The ends lost 7 bases at V and 2 bases at J; junction bases unmatched: 19. The CDR3 nucleotides read TGCAGCGCCAACTCCGGGACAGAGAGTTCTACAAACTATGGCTACACCTTC. Its translation: CSANSGTESSTNYGYTF.

This clone has just one count. The CDR3 protein is CAGSRAANTGELFF. DNA for the CDR3: TGTGCCGGATCCCGCGCGGCGAACACCGGGGAGCTGTTTTTT. The J gene is TRBJ2-2, the V gene TRBV6-5; no definite D call. The CDR3 has 14 amino acids. Trimming shortened V by 11 bases and J by 0 bases, and 13 bases separated the two germline ends. Germline V gene sequence: CDR1 MNHEY, CDR2 SVGAGI.

The genes are TRBV13 and TRBJ2-3; D is perhaps TRBD2 (6 bases). The CDR3 spans 16 residues. V shed 3 bases and J shed 1 base, with 14 bases lying between them. CDR1 is PRHDT, CDR2 FYEKMQ, per germline (reference sequence). CDR3 amino acids: CASSFRLVLGTDTQYF. In DNA form, the CDR3 reads TGTGCCAGCAGCTTCAGACTAGTGTTAGGCACAGATACGCAGTATTTT.

The chain combines TRBV5-1 with TRBJ2-1, with 7 bases fitting TRBD2. This CDR3 is 18 amino acids long. Germline CDR1 SGHRS, CDR2 YFSETQ. V lost 2 bases to trimming and J lost 3 bases; unmatched junction nucleotides: 14. CDR3 region: CASSLGGQGPGGYNEQFF. CDR3 sequence (DNA): TGCGCCAGCAGCTTAGGTGGGCAGGGCCCGGGGGGCTACAATGAGCAGTTCTTC.

The CDR3 DNA follows: TGTGCCAGCAGTGGACAGGGGGTAGAGACCCAGTACTTC. This translates into CASSGQGVETQYF. This chain connects TRBV2 to TRBJ2-5; TRBD1 aligns across 9 bases. The germline V gene has CDR1 SNHLY and CDR2 FYNNEI. Trimming at V came to 4 bases and at J to 4 bases, leaving 1 base not matched to a gene. The CDR3 totals 13 residues.

This chain uses TRBV18 with TRBJ2-7; unclear D gene. Germline V CDR1 and CDR2: KGHSH, LQKENI. The ends were cut back, 6 bases at V and 3 bases at J, with 18 bases in the middle. This CDR3 spans 15 amino acids. Written as DNA, the CDR3 is TGTGCCAGCTCCCCCAGCCCGAGCAGACTCTACGAGCAGTACTTC. Residues: CASSPSPSRLYEQYF.

The chain employs TRBV28 and TRBJ2-7, with D possibly matching TRBD1 (5 bases). CDR1 and CDR2 (germline): MDHEN, SYDVKM. V lost 6 bases and J lost 5, with 23 bases in between. This CDR3 region has 16 residues. CDR3 bases: TGTGCCAGCAGCCCTTCAAGGGGCCGGGCGTTGGACGAGCAGTACTTC. Translation gives CASSPSRGRALDEQYF.

The rearrangement links TRBV7-9 to TRBJ2-1; TRBD2 matches 12 bases. Germline V gives CDR1 SEHNR, CDR2 FQNEAQ (reference sequence). V lost 5 bases and J lost 14; bases outside the gene matches: 13. This CDR3 comprises 15 residues. The CDR3 sequence is CASSPVGGTSGPEFF. The DNA for the CDR3 is TGTGCCAGCAGCCCCGTTGGGGGGACTAGCGGGCCCGAGTTCTTC. Full variable domain (rest looked up from reference TRBV7-9 and TRBJ2-1): DTGVSQNPRHKITKRGQNVTFRCDPISEHNRLYWYRQTLGQGPEFLTYFQNEAQLEKSRLLSDRFSAERPKGSFSTLEIQRTEQGDSAMYLCASSPVGGTSGPEFFGPGTRLTVL.

As to this clone: Additional DNA sequences in this sample encode the identical CDR3. V gene TRBV18 combines with J gene TRBJ1-2; weak D call: TRBD1 (6 bases). This CDR3 has 13 amino acids. The V gene's germline CDR1 is KGHSH and CDR2 LQKENI. V dropped 2 bases and J dropped 2 bases, with 6 bases sitting between them. The DNA for the CDR3 is TGTGCCAGCTCACCAGACAGGAACTATGGCTACACCTTC. As protein: CASSPDRNYGYTF. The entire variable domain, with the rest obtained from reference TRBV18 and TRBJ1-2, is as follows: NAGVMQNPRHLVRRRGQEARLRCSPMKGHSHVYWYRQLPEEGLKFMVYLQKENIIDESGMPKERFSAEFPKEGPSILRIQQVVRGDSAAYFCASSPDRNYGYTFGSGTRLTVV.

The chain combines TRBV27 with TRBJ2-7; D may be TRBD2 (6 bases). Germline assignment: CDR1 MNHEY and CDR2 SMNVEV (reference sequence). This CDR3 region has 16 residues. V was trimmed by 6 bases and J by 2 bases, leaving 20 bases between them. The DNA of the CDR3 is TGTGCCAGCAGGCCACCGGGACTGCTACGAACCTACGAGCAGTACTTC. Its translation is CASRPPGLLRTYEQYF.

This rearrangement joins TRBV9 to TRBJ1-2; D uncertain. CDR1 is SGDLS, CDR2 YYNGEE, per germline. This CDR3 has 14 amino acids. The V and J ends lost 0 bases and 3 bases respectively, with 9 bases between them. CDR3 residues: CASSVGGIDYGYTF. The CDR3 bases are TGTGCCAGCAGCGTAGGAGGGATAGACTATGGCTACACCTTC.

The V and J genes are TRBV5-1 and TRBJ2-1, with 14 nucleotides matching TRBD2. The CDR3 length is 15 residues. Germline assignment: CDR1 SGHRS and CDR2 YFSETQ. Unmatched junction bases numbered 3, after V lost 3 bases and J lost 7 bases. CDR3: CASSSGLAGVNEQFF. The CDR3 DNA is TGCGCCAGCAGCTCGGGACTAGCGGGAGTTAATGAGCAGTTCTTC.

V is TRBV29-1 and J is TRBJ2-7; 7 nucleotides match TRBD2. The CDR3 sequence is 14 residues long. J was trimmed by 4 bases and V by 4 bases; bases with no gene match: 10. Germline assignment: CDR1 SQVTM and CDR2 ANQGSEA. The CDR3 here is CSVGRWGGEYEQYF. CDR3 sequence (DNA): TGCAGCGTTGGTAGGTGGGGGGGGGAATACGAGCAGTACTTC.

The V and J genes are TRBV28 and TRBJ2-5; 7 nucleotides line up with TRBD2. Gene TRBJ2-7 matches the end of the DNA better, so the J call may be wrong. This CDR3 comprises 15 residues. Looked up from germline, CDR1 is MDHEN and CDR2 is SYDVKM. The CDR3 is CASSLFPGGGGEQYF. The CDR3 DNA sequence: TGTGCCAGCAGTTTATTTCCGGGAGGAGGAGGCGAGCAGTACTTC.

The V gene is TRBV18, the J gene TRBJ2-7, with 8 bases identical to TRBD2. Per germline, CDR1 KGHSH and CDR2 LQKENI. This CDR3 is built from 13 residues. The trim removed 5 bases at V and 0 bases at J, leaving 0 bases unmatched. CDR3 amino acids: CASSSGSSYEQYF. CDR3 coding DNA: TGTGCCAGCTCAAGCGGGAGCTCCTACGAGCAGTACTTC.

The chain combines TRBV19 with TRBJ2-3; 10 positions match TRBD2. The V gene end was trimmed by 4 bases and the J gene end by 4 bases; junction bases not matched to a gene: 5. The CDR3 runs to 15 residues. CDR1 and CDR2 from the germline V gene are LNHDA and SQIVND (reference sequence). CDR3 bases: TGTGCCAGTAGTAAAGCGGGAGGGGAAGCAGATACGCAGTATTTT. It is translated as CASSKAGGEADTQYF.

This rearrangement joins TRBV5-4 to TRBJ2-2; D unclear. V was trimmed by 1 base and J by 0 bases, leaving 10 bases between them. CDR1 is SGHNT, CDR2 YYREEE, per germline (reference sequence). CDR3 size: 16 residues. The CDR3: CASSLWAVANTGELFF. CDR3 DNA sequence: TGTGCCAGCAGCTTGTGGGCAGTAGCGAACACCGGGGAGCTGTTTTTT. Filled out from reference TRBV5-4 and TRBJ2-2, the complete variable domain reads ETGVTQSPTHLIKTRGQQVTLRCSSQSGHNTVSWYQQALGQGPQFIFQYYREEENGRGNFPPRFSGLQFPNYSSELNVNALELDDSALYLCASSLWAVANTGELFFGEGSRLTVL.

The gene calls are TRBV6-1 and TRBJ2-1, with 7 positions matching TRBD1. Germline V CDR1 and CDR2: MNHNS, SASEGT. V was pared by 8 bases and J by 1 base, with 5 bases of the junction left unmatched. The CDR3 has 14 residues. This chain's CDR3 is CASGDSGSYNEQFF. CDR3 nucleotides: TGTGCCAGCGGGGACAGTGGGTCCTACAATGAGCAGTTCTTC.